Listed below are T cell receptor beta chains from one sample, sequenced in a study of blood T cell repertoires in COVID-19. Measured with immunoSEQ multiplex PCR; TCRdb has only the in-frame clones, and not every one. The sample yields around 190,000 clones, 60% to 85% seen once. Sequencing input: peripheral blood. These receptors all stem from a woman between 45 and 60 years old with active or convalescent COVID-19. Both conserved end residues are part of each CDR3.

v_call	j_call	cdr3_aa
TRBV10-3	TRBJ2-7	CAISDLAETYEQYF
TRBV2	TRBJ2-5	CASSQGRETQYF
TRBV7-2	TRBJ2-7	CASSFPGQSSHEQYF
TRBV30	TRBJ2-2	CAIQTGLNTGELFF
TRBV27	TRBJ2-7	CASSAPGTSEEQYF
TRBV6-5	TRBJ1-2	CASSTASNGYTF
TRBV6-5	TRBJ2-7	CASSYSKGANMYEQYF
TRBV5-1	TRBJ2-3	CASSLRGLTDTQYF
TRBV5-1	TRBJ2-7	CASSFQTESYEQYF
TRBV18	TRBJ2-7	CASSSNQSPEQYF
TRBV28	TRBJ1-5	CASSFGQSPGNRHF
TRBV5-1	TRBJ2-5	CASSLAALSGETQYF
TRBV6-1	TRBJ1-5	CASSVYSGYSNQPQHF
TRBV19	TRBJ1-4	CASRETGGRNEKLFF
TRBV12-3/TRBV12-4	TRBJ1-1	CASSQTGNTEAFF
TRBV2	TRBJ2-1	CASSGGLPLGNEQFF
TRBV4-2	TRBJ2-7	CASSQEILMAAGGRSYEQYF
TRBV7-2	TRBJ2-1	CASSLGGQGNEQFF
TRBV19	TRBJ1-1	CASSRGLPAKAFF
TRBV4-2	TRBJ1-2	CASSQDSGRRIF
TRBV6-5	TRBJ1-1	CASSWDRGLSGTEAFF
TRBV6-5	TRBJ1-2	CASSRGDGTGSGYTF
TRBV19	TRBJ1-2	CASSLRESGRHGYTF
TRBV28	TRBJ2-5	CASSSTYDKTGTQETQYF
TRBV14	TRBJ1-1	CASSQTLNTEAFF
TRBV4-2	TRBJ1-1	CASSASGTSNTEAFF
TRBV9	TRBJ1-4	CASSPRGGFNEKLFF